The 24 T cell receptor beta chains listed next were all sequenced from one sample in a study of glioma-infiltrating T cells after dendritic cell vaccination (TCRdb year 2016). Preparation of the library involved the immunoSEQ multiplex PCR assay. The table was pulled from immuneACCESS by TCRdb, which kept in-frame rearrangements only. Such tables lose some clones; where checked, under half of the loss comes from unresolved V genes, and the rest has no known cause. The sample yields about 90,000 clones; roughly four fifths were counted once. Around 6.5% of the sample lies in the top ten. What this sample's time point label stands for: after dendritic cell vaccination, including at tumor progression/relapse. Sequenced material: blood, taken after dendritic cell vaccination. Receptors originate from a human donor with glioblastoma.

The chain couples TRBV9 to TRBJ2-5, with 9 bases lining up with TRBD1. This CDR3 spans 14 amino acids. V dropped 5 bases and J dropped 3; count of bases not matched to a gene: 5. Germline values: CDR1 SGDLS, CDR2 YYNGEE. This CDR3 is CASSLQGAKETQYF. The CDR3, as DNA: TGTGCCAGCAGTTTACAGGGGGCAAAAGAGACCCAGTACTTC. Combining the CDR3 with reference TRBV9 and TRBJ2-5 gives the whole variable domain DSGVTQTPKHLITATGQRVTLRCSPRSGDLSVYWYQQSLDQGLQFLIQYYNGEERAKGNILERFSAQQFPDLHSELNLSSLELGDSALYFCASSLQGAKETQYFGPGTRLLVL.

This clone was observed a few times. In nucleotides, the CDR3 is TGTGCCAGCAGTCCCGGGGGTGTTCAGAACACTGAAGCTTTCTTT. Translation: CASSPGGVQNTEAFF. The gene calls are TRBV6-5 and TRBJ1-1; TRBD1 is a possible D gene (5 bases). The CDR3 is made up of 15 amino acids. Trimming removed 5 bases from V and 1 base from J, with 14 bases in between. CDR1 and CDR2 (germline): MNHEY, SVGAGI.

This CDR3 is CASSRSGGAVNEQFF. CDR3 coding DNA: TGCGCCAGCAGCCGTAGCGGGGGGGCCGTGAATGAGCAGTTCTTC. The chain recombines TRBV4-3 with TRBJ2-1, with 11 bases aligning to TRBD2. V shed 4 bases and J 7 bases; nucleotides not matched to a gene: 6. Germline V gene sequence: CDR1 LGHNA, CDR2 YSLEER. The CDR3 totals 15 residues.

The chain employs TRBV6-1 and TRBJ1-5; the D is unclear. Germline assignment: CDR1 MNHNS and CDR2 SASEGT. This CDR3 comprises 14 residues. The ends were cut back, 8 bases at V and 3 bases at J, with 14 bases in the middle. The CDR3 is CASLAGQINQPQHF. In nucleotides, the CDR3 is TGTGCCAGCCTGGCTGGGCAGATCAATCAGCCCCAGCATTTT.

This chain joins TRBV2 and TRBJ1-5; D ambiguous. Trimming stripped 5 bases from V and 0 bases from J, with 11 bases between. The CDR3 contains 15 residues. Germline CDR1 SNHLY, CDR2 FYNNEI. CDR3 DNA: TGTGCCAGCAGTAAAATGGACTATAGCAATCAGCCCCAGCATTTT. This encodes CASSKMDYSNQPQHF.

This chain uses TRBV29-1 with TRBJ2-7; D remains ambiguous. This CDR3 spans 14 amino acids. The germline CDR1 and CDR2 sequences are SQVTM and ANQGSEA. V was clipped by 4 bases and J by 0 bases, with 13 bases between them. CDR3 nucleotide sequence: TGCAGCGTTGTGATAGAACTCGGCTCCTACGAGCAGTACTTC. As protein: CSVVIELGSYEQYF.

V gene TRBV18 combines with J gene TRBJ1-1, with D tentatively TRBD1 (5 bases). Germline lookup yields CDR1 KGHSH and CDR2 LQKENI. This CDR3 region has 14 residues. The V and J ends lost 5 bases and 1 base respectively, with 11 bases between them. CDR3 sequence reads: CASSSDSRNTEAFF. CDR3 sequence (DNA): TGTGCCAGCTCATCAGACAGCCGGAACACTGAAGCTTTCTTT.

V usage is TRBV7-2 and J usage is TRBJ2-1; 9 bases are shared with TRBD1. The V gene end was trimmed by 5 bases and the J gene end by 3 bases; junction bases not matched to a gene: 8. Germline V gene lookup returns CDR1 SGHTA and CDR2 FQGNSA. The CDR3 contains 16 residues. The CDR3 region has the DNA TGTGCCAGCAGCACGCATTGGGGACAGGGCTACAATGAGCAGTTCTTC. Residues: CASSTHWGQGYNEQFF.

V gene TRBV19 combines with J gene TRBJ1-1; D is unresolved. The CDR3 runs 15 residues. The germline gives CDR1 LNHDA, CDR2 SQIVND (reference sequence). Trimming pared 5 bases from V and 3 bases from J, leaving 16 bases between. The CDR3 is CASSESPRGDTEAFF. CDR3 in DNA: TGTGCCAGTAGTGAAAGCCCGAGAGGTGACACTGAAGCTTTCTTT.

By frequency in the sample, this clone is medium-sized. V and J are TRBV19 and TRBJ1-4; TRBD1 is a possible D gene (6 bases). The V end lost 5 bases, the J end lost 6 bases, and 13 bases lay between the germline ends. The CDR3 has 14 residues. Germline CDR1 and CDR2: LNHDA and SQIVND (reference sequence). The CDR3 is CASSPGQRHEKLFF. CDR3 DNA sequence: TGTGCCAGTAGTCCCGGACAGCGCCATGAAAAACTGTTTTTT.

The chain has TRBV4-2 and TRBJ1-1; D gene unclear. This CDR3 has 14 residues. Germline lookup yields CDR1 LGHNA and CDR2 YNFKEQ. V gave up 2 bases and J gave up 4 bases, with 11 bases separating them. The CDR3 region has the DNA TGTGCCAGCAGCCAACTCCGAGGCGGCACTGAAGCTTTCTTT. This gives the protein CASSQLRGGTEAFF.

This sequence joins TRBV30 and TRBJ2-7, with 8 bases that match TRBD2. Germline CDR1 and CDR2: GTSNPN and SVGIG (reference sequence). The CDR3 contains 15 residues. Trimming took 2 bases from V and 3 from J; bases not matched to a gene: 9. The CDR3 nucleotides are TGTGCCTGGAGTACGAACGGGGGGGCATACTACGAGCAGTACTTC. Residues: CAWSTNGGAYYEQYF.

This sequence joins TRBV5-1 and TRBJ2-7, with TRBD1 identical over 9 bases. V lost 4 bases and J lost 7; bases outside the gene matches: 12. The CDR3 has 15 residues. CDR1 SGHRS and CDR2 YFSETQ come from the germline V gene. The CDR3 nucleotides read TGCGCCAGCAGCCCCAACCCGGGACAGGGTTGGGAGCAGTACTTC. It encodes CASSPNPGQGWEQYF.

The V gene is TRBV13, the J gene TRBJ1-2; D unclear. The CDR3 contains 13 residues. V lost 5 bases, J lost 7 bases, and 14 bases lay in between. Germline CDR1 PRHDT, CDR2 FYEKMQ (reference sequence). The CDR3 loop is CASSPGGEVGYTF. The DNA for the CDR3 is TGTGCCAGCAGCCCGGGAGGAGAGGTTGGCTACACCTTC.

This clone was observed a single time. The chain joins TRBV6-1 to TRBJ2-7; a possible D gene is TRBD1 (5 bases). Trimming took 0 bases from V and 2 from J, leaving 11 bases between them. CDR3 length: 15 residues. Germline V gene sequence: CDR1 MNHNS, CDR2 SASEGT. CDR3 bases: TGTGCCAGCAGTGAAGCGCAGGACAACACCTACGAGCAGTACTTC. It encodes CASSEAQDNTYEQYF.

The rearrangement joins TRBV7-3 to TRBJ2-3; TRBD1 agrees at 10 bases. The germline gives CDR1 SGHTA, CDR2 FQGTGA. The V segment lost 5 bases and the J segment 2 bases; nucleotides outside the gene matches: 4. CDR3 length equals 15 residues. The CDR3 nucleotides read TGTGCCAGCAGCCCGGGACAGGGGCCCACAGATACGCAGTATTTT. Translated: CASSPGQGPTDTQYF.

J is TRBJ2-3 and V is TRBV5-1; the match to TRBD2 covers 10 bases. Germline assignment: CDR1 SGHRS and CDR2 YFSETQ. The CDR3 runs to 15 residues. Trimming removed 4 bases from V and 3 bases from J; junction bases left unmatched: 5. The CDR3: CASSALAGETDTQYF. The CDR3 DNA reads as TGCGCCAGCAGCGCTCTAGCGGGGGAAACAGATACGCAGTATTTT.

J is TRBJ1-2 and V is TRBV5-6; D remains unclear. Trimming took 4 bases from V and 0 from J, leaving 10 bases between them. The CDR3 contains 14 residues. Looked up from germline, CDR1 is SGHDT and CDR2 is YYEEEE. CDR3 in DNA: TGTGCCAGCAGCCTTTTCGGGACTAACTATGGCTACACCTTC. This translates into CASSLFGTNYGYTF.

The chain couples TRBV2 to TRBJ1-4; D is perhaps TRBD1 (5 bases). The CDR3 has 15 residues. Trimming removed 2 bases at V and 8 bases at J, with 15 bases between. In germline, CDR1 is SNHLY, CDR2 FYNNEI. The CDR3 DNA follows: TGTGCCAGCAGTGAAAACCGGCAGGGAACCGAAAAACTGTTTTTT. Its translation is CASSENRQGTEKLFF.

CDR3 nucleotides: TGTGCCAGCAGCGTAGATGGACAGGGGCCGAACTATGGCTACACCTTC. It yields the protein CASSVDGQGPNYGYTF. This rearrangement joins TRBV9 to TRBJ1-2, with 9 bases lining up with TRBD1. Germline values: CDR1 SGDLS, CDR2 YYNGEE. The CDR3 spans 16 residues. The V and J ends lost 0 bases and 2 bases, in that order; junction bases with no gene match: 5.

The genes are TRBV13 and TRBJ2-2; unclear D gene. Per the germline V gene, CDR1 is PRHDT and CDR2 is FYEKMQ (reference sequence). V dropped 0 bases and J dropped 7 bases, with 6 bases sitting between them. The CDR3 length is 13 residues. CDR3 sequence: CASSLGGLGELFF. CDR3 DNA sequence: TGTGCCAGCAGCTTAGGCGGTCTCGGGGAGCTGTTTTTT. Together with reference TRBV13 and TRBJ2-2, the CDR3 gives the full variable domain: AAGVIQSPRHLIKEKRETATLKCYPIPRHDTVYWYQQGPGQDPQFLISFYEKMQSDKGSIPDRFSAQQFSDYHSELNMSSLELGDSALYFCASSLGGLGELFFGEGSRLTVL.

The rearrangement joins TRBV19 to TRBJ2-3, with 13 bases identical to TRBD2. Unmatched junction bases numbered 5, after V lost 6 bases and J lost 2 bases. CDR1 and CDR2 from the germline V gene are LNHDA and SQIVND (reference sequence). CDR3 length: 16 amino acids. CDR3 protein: CASSPGTSGVTDTQYF. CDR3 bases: TGTGCCAGTAGCCCAGGGACTAGCGGGGTCACAGATACGCAGTATTTT. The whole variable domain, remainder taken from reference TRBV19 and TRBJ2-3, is DGGITQSPKYLFRKEGQNVTLSCEQNLNHDAMYWYRQDPGQGLRLIYYSQIVNDFQKGDIAEGYSVSREKKESFPLTVTSAQKNPTAFYLCASSPGTSGVTDTQYFGPGTRLTVL.

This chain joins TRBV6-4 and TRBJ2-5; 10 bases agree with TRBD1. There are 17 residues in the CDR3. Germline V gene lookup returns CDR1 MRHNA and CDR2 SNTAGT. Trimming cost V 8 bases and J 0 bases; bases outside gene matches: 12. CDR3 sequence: CASHLGGGQGHQETQYF. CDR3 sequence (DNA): TGTGCCAGCCACCTTGGGGGGGGACAGGGGCACCAAGAGACCCAGTACTTC.

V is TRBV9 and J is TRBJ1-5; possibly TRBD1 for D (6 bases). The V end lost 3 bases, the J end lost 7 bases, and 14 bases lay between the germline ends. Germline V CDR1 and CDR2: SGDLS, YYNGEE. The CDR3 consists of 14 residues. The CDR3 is CASSATGIEQPQHF. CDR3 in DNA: TGTGCCAGCAGCGCCACAGGGATAGAGCAGCCCCAGCATTTT.